This T cell receptor (beta chain) originates from a study of T cells in Graves' hyperthyroidism and ophthalmopathy. V dropped 5 bases and J dropped 6; count of bases not matched to a gene: 6. Germline V gene sequence: CDR1 LGHNT, CDR2 FRNRAP. The CDR3 spans 16 residues. TCR beta CDR3 region amplification was performed from RNA transcripts. RT-PCR in the first round (using the HTBI primer set) targeted the TCR CDR3. TCRdb passed the multiplex PCR reads through MiXCR, listing each CDR3 protein once. Among some 460,000 distinct CDR3 sequences listed, 15% to 18% were seen once. This clonotype occurred a few times.

The TCR sequence derives from a woman under 30 with Graves' hyperthyroidism. The sequenced material came from blood. The V gene is TRBV12-5, the J gene TRBJ2-2, with 13 nucleotides matching TRBD2. This CDR3 is CASGTGTSGNAGELFF. CDR3 bases: TGTGCTAGTGGTACCGGGACTAGCGGGAATGCCGGGGAGCTGTTTTTT.